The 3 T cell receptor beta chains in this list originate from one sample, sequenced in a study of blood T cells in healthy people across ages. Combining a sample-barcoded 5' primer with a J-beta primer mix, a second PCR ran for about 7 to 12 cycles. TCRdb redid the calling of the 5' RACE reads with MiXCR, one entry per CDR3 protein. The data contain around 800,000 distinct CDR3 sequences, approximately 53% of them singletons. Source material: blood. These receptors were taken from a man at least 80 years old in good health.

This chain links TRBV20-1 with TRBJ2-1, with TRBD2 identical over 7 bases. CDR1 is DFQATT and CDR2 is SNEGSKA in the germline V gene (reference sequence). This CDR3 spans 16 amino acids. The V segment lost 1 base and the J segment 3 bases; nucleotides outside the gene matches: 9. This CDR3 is CSARGSGTTYYNEQFF. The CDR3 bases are TGCAGTGCTAGAGGTTCCGGGACTACCTACTACAATGAGCAGTTCTTC.

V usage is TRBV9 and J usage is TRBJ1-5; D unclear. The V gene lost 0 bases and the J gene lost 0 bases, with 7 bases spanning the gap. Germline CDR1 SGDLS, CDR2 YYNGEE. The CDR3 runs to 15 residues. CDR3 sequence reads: CASSVDWYSNQPQHF. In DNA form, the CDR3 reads TGTGCCAGCAGCGTAGACTGGTATAGCAATCAGCCCCAGCATTTT.

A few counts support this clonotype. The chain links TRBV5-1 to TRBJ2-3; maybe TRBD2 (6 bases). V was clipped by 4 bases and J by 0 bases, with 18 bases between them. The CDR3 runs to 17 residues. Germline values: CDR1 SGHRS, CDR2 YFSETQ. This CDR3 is CASSAVLLAASTDTQYF. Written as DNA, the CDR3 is TGCGCCAGCAGCGCCGTGTTACTAGCAGCTAGCACAGATACGCAGTATTTT.